Only a few counts were recorded for the clone carrying this TCR beta chain. Its antigen is as yet unknown. The record originates from a study of T-cell memory formation after mild COVID-19. Overall study findings and caveats: Within pre-infection memory, some responding clones were found, suggesting cross-reactive memory joined.

From 5'RACE with constant-segment primers came TCR alpha and TCR beta cDNA libraries that carried sample barcodes and UMIs. A single record per CDR3 protein comes from TCRdb applying MiXCR to the 5' RACE reads. This sample has around 80,000 distinct CDR3 sequences, with roughly 13% found just once. Sequenced material: PBMCs or a T cell subset sorted from them (not recorded which). The origin of this receptor is a man between 18 and 35 years old who had mild COVID-19 (a few samples of this study predate the infection). Cell type and time point are not known.

The CDR3 is CASSLGPGQRSNYGYTF. CDR3 DNA sequence: TGTGCCAGCAGCTTAGGGCCAGGTCAAAGATCTAACTATGGCTACACCTTC. The rearrangement uses TRBV7-2 and TRBJ1-2; D gene unclear. Germline V CDR1 and CDR2: SGHTA, FQGNSA. Trimming removed 1 base at V and 0 bases at J, with 15 bases between. CDR3 length: 17 residues.